The sequence of this T cell receptor (beta chain) was determined in a study of T-cell memory formation after mild COVID-19. Study as a whole: Among the donors, TCR clusters were largely specific to each donor. Study-level points and caveats: Pre-infection memory harbored some responding clones, suggesting cross-reactive memory joined. Balance between CD4 and CD8 was seen in clones contracting day 15 to 85, and a CD4+ lean was seen in later expanders.

This clonotype was detected a few times. No antigen is known for it. V was cut by 0 bases and J by 4 bases, with 11 bases left in between. This CDR3 is built from 14 residues. CDR1 SGHRS and CDR2 YFSETQ come from the germline V gene. 5'RACE primed at constant segments yielded TCR alpha and TCR beta cDNA libraries bearing sample barcodes and UMIs. MiXCR was run by TCRdb on the 5' RACE reads, yielding one entry per CDR3 protein. The sample lists a few hundred thousand distinct CDR3 sequences, 14% occurring once. This TCR derives from a man in his late teens or twenties who had mild COVID-19 (a few samples of this study predate the infection). Cell type and time point are not known. Source material: PBMCs or a T cell subset sorted from them (not recorded which). This sequence joins TRBV5-1 and TRBJ2-7; D may be TRBD2 (6 bases). CDR3 residues: CASSLGGSGYEQYV. CDR3 DNA: TGCGCCAGCAGCTTGGGGGGTAGCGGTTACGAGCAGTACGTC.